This TCR beta chain appears in the sequencing data of a study of blood T cell repertoires in COVID-19. Study summary: The United States, Italy and Spain were the sources of the acute and convalescent COVID-19 samples. T cells, B-cell-depleted T cells, or PBMCs provided the cDNA or gDNA that served as material.

Trimming cost V 4 bases and J 3 bases, with 15 bases left between them. The germline CDR1 and CDR2 sequences are MGHRA and YSYEKL. The CDR3 runs 15 residues. The study assigned cohorts using participant-reported clinical history. The data were produced by immunoSEQ multiplex PCR, yet TCRdb's version contains in-frame clones alone and is incomplete. The top ten hold around 15% of the sample, which has approximately 230,000 clones, 88% seen once. This chain uses TRBV4-1 with TRBJ2-5; D is undetermined. The TCR comes from a woman in her 50s with acute COVID-19. The sample consisted of PBMCs or T cells enriched from blood (not recorded which). CDR3 nucleotides: TGCGCCAGCAGCCGGATACGGAGTAGTGAAGAGACCCAGTACTTC. It codes for CASSRIRSSEETQYF.